This T cell receptor (beta chain) was obtained from a study of shared clonotypes between healthy human individuals. Findings of the study overall: Sample collection involved blood only; tissue repertoires are likely different. A few donors shared approximately 5% of their naive CD4 clonotypes.

The CDR3 is made up of 15 amino acids. CDR1 is MDHEN and CDR2 is SYDVKM in the germline V gene. Trimming removed 8 bases from V and 1 base from J, with 14 bases in between. Several immunoSEQ plates received, in even portions, the genomic DNA of each subset. Authors' data handling: Junction-only immunoSEQ sequences carried no quality scores, so filtering differed. The assay was immunoSEQ multiplex PCR, and TCRdb's table has in-frame clones only and misses some. That table supplies the V and J calls and clone size; D and trimming were determined from the DNA. The sample lists 300,000 or so clones, around two thirds occurring once. About this clone: Its antigen remains unidentified.

The TCR was taken from a man aged 30 to 45 in good health. Sequencing was carried out using memory CD4+ T cells sorted from blood. Sample subset: CD45RA-negative fraction. The chain has TRBV28 and TRBJ2-2, with D uncertain. In DNA form, the CDR3 reads TGTGCCAGCCTCAGTTTATTAGGGAACACCGGGGAGCTGTTTTTT. This sequence encodes CASLSLLGNTGELFF. The variable domain in full, completed from reference TRBV28 and TRBJ2-2, reads DVKVTQSSRYLVKRTGEKVFLECVQDMDHENMFWYRQDPGLGLRLIYFSYDVKMKEKGDIPEGYSVSREKKERFSLILESASTNQTSMYLCASLSLLGNTGELFFGEGSRLTVL.